One and the same sample provided the 15 T cell receptor beta chains below, sequenced in a study of control samples from healthy donors and cancer patients. TCRdb keeps only in-frame clones here, not all; method: immunoSEQ multiplex PCR. The sample lists approximately 130,000 clones; roughly 84% were seen once. Sequencing input: blood. Source of these receptors: a man between 40 and 49 years old in good health.

The chain combines TRBV29-1 with TRBJ1-2; 8 bases map to TRBD1. Trimming removed 4 bases from V and 4 bases from J; junction bases left unmatched: 11. Per the germline V gene, CDR1 is SQVTM and CDR2 is ANQGSEA. This CDR3 spans 15 amino acids. The CDR3 DNA follows: TGCAGCGTTGGAAATACAGGGGGTGCTGGCTATGGCTACACCTTC. Amino acids: CSVGNTGGAGYGYTF.

The rearrangement uses TRBV5-6 and TRBJ2-1; TRBD2 aligns across 11 bases. V gave up 0 bases and J gave up 4 bases; unmatched junction bases: 3. The CDR3 is made up of 16 amino acids. Germline V gives CDR1 SGHDT, CDR2 YYEEEE. CDR3 DNA: TGTGCCAGCAGCTTGGGTACTAGCGGGGGATACAATGAGCAGTTCTTC. Translated: CASSLGTSGGYNEQFF.

V is TRBV3-1 (or the pseudogene TRBV3-2) and J is TRBJ1-1, with no clear D. Trimming pared 3 bases from V and 10 bases from J, leaving 15 bases between. This CDR3 comprises 13 residues. Germline V gene sequence: CDR1 LGHDT, CDR2 YNNKEL (reference sequence). The CDR3 here is CASSQVTGSLAFF. CDR3 nucleotide sequence: TGTGCCAGCAGCCAGGTTACGGGAAGTTTAGCTTTCTTT.

The chain couples TRBV6-6 to TRBJ2-1, with D unclear. CDR1 and CDR2 from the germline V gene are MNHNY and SVGAGI (reference sequence). CDR3 length equals 12 residues. Between the trimmed V and J ends, which lost 2 bases and 7 bases, there was a span of 6 bases. This CDR3 reads CASSYARNEQFF. As DNA, the CDR3 is TGTGCCAGCAGTTACGCACGGAATGAGCAGTTCTTC.

V and J are TRBV13 and TRBJ1-1, with TRBD1 matching over 7 bases. The CDR3 consists of 14 residues. CDR1 and CDR2 from the germline V gene are PRHDT and FYEKMQ (reference sequence). The V and J ends lost 4 bases and 4 bases, in that order; junction bases with no gene match: 6. The CDR3 nucleotides read TGTGCCAGCAGCTCACCAGGGGGTGGCACTGAAGCTTTCTTT. It is translated as CASSSPGGGTEAFF.

The sample holds many counts of this clone. The chain is built from TRBV4-3 and TRBJ1-6, with 7 bases fitting TRBD1. V lost 1 base to trimming and J lost 11 bases; unmatched junction nucleotides: 11. The CDR3 is 16 amino acids. Germline assignment: CDR1 LGHNA and CDR2 YSLEER. The CDR3 here is CASSQVSRDSLPPLHF. The DNA of the CDR3 is TGCGCCAGCAGCCAAGTCAGCCGGGACAGCCTGCCACCCCTCCACTTT.

A word on this clone: This sample includes further DNA sequences coding for the same CDR3. This sequence joins TRBV29-1 and TRBJ1-1; D remains ambiguous. Germline V CDR1 and CDR2: SQVTM, ANQGSEA. V lost 7 bases and J lost 3, with 6 bases in between. The CDR3 extends over 10 amino acids. The CDR3 bases are TGCAGCGCCTCGGACACTGAAGCTTTCTTT. Translation: CSASDTEAFF. Variable domain in full (rest from reference TRBV29-1 and TRBJ1-1): SAVISQKPSRDICQRGTSLTIQCQVDSQVTMMFWYRQQPGQSLTLIATANQGSEATYESGFVIDKFPISRPNLTFSTLTVSNMSPEDSSIYLCSASDTEAFFGQGTRLTVV.

V and J are TRBV4-1 and TRBJ1-2; D is ambiguous. The CDR3 has 16 amino acids. The germline V and J ends were trimmed by 3 bases and 0 bases, with 14 bases remaining between them. CDR1 and CDR2 (germline): MGHRA, YSYEKL. The CDR3 protein is CASSHVSFETNYGYTF. CDR3 DNA sequence: TGCGCCAGCAGCCATGTCTCGTTTGAGACTAACTATGGCTACACCTTC.

This clone was counted a few times. The V and J genes are TRBV7-9 and TRBJ1-1, with 9 bases lining up with TRBD1. The germline gives CDR1 SEHNR, CDR2 FQNEAQ (reference sequence). After removal of 7 bases from V and 4 bases from J, the junction contained 7 bases not matched to a gene. This CDR3 is 14 amino acids long. The DNA for the CDR3 is TGTGCCAGCACCCCCGGGACAGGGATCACTGAAGCTTTCTTT. Protein sequence: CASTPGTGITEAFF. The full variable domain, its missing parts supplied by reference TRBV7-9 and TRBJ1-1, is DTGVSQNPRHKITKRGQNVTFRCDPISEHNRLYWYRQTLGQGPEFLTYFQNEAQLEKSRLLSDRFSAERPKGSFSTLEIQRTEQGDSAMYLCASTPGTGITEAFFGQGTRLTVV.

This clone was observed a few times. The rearrangement joins TRBV7-9 to TRBJ2-7; a weak D match, TRBD1 (5 bases). The germline V gene encodes CDR1 SEHNR and CDR2 FQNEAQ (reference sequence). Between the trimmed V and J ends, which lost 5 bases and 1 base, there was a span of 15 bases. This CDR3 is built from 15 residues. The CDR3 sequence is CASSPRQFGSYEQYF. In DNA form, the CDR3 reads TGTGCCAGCAGCCCACGACAGTTCGGTTCCTACGAGCAGTACTTC.

The chain has TRBV30 and TRBJ2-5; possible D gene TRBD2, 7 bases. Trimming removed 2 bases at V and 4 bases at J, with 17 bases between. This CDR3 region has 15 residues. Germline-derived CDR1 and CDR2 are GTSNPN and SVGIG (reference sequence). The CDR3 coding sequence is TGTGCCTGGAGTCTGGGGGGGGCCGGGGGAGAGACCCAGTACTTC. Translated: CAWSLGGAGGETQYF.

The V and J genes are TRBV24-1 and TRBJ1-4; 11 nucleotides align to TRBD1. The CDR3 covers 17 residues. Germline CDR1 is KGHDR and CDR2 is SFDVKD. Trimming removed 3 bases from V and 0 bases from J; junction bases left unmatched: 2. CDR3 in amino acids: CATSDRGQGATNEKLFF. The CDR3 DNA is TGTGCCACCAGTGATAGGGGACAGGGGGCAACTAATGAAAAACTGTTTTTT.

The chain combines TRBV7-2 with TRBJ1-6, with 11 bases fitting TRBD1. This CDR3 has 16 amino acids. The germline CDR1 and CDR2 sequences are SGHTA and FQGNSA. Trimming took 5 bases from V and 7 from J; bases not matched to a gene: 7. CDR3: CASSGRTGGGNSPLHF. In DNA form, the CDR3 reads TGTGCCAGCAGCGGAAGGACAGGGGGCGGAAATTCACCCCTCCACTTT.

This chain connects TRBV4-1 to TRBJ2-2, with 8 positions matching TRBD2. V lost 0 bases to trimming and J lost 5 bases; unmatched junction nucleotides: 11. The CDR3 loop spans 18 amino acids. Germline V gives CDR1 MGHRA, CDR2 YSYEKL. CDR3 amino acids: CASSQETAGARWTGELFF. CDR3 sequence (DNA): TGCGCCAGCAGCCAAGAAACAGCGGGGGCTCGATGGACCGGGGAGCTGTTTTTT.

This clone is a singleton in its sample. The CDR3 end shows no conserved phenylalanine or tryptophan, and so a read error is likely. Because the CDR3's place on the DNA is in doubt, the DNA is left out and the CDR3 is given as listed by TCRdb. The chain combines TRBV12-3 or TRBV12-4 with TRBJ2-6; the D call in the table, TRBD1, was not verified against the DNA. The length of the CDR3 is 10 amino acids, counting both ends. CDR3 residues: CASRTGSLFL.